This T cell receptor (beta chain) was identified during a study of sequential checkpoint blockade in melanoma. Some clones are missing from TCRdb's copy, which holds only in-frame ones; the method was immunoSEQ multiplex PCR. The sample holds 25,000 to 30,000 clones, about 80% seen once. This CDR3 has 14 residues. V was clipped by 7 bases and J by 0 bases, with 11 bases between them. CDR1 is MNHEY and CDR2 is SMNVEV in the germline V gene (reference sequence). The treatment was: randomized to nivolumab then ipilimumab (arm A) or the reverse (arm B). DNA-damaging chemotherapy had not been given to any patient beforehand.

Sample: CD8+ T cells sorted from blood (inferred from file names), taken from a patient given nivolumab and ipilimumab in sequence. The sequence came from a human donor with melanoma. The J gene is TRBJ2-3, the V gene TRBV27; TRBD1 is a possible D gene (5 bases). The CDR3 is CASNFRESTDTQYF. CDR3 in DNA: TGTGCCAGCAACTTCAGGGAAAGCACAGATACGCAGTATTTT.